This T cell receptor (beta chain) originates from a study of control samples from healthy donors and cancer patients. The CDR3 length is 14 residues. Germline V CDR1 and CDR2: SEHNR, FQNEAQ (reference sequence). V was clipped by 1 base and J by 6 bases, with 12 bases between them. This clone was seen more than once but under ten times. The data were produced by immunoSEQ multiplex PCR, yet TCRdb's version contains in-frame clones alone and is incomplete. Of approximately 58,000 clones listed, more than 70% are singletons. The J gene is TRBJ1-1, the V gene TRBV7-9; D is ambiguous. Sequenced material: PBMCs. This clonotype was obtained from a woman aged 55-75 years with lung cancer. Here the CDR3 DNA reads TGTGCCAGCAGCTTAGAGACTCACGGGGCTGAAGCTTTCTTT. Translated, it gives CASSLETHGAEAFF.